A selection of T cell receptor beta chains follows, all from one sample in a study of metastatic and nonmetastatic thyroid tumors. From the PCR reads, TCRdb re-called clones with MiXCR. Among approximately 28,000 clones listed, roughly 15% were seen once. Sequenced material: blood. These receptors originate from a male donor with papillary thyroid cancer or a benign thyroid nodule (not recorded which). Some clones in this sample may be carry-over from other donors' samples. CDR3s include the opening cysteine and the closing phenylalanine or tryptophan. D genes are given only for firm matches. Part of the rows lack a size; the others show once, few, many or a class for expanded clones.

abundance | d_gene | j_gene | v_gene | CDR3aa | CDR3nt
few | . | TRBJ1-6 | TRBV12-3/TRBV12-4 | CASSLRGVASPLHF | TGTGCCAGCAGCTTGCGGGGAGTCGCTTCACCCCTCCACTTT
medium-sized | . | TRBJ2-7 | TRBV27 | CASSFGGPISGTYEQYF | TGTGCCAGCAGTTTCGGTGGCCCCATTAGCGGCACCTACGAGCAGTACTTC
many | . | TRBJ2-3 | TRBV10-1 | CASSPGDPIDTQYF | TGCGCCAGCAGTCCCGGCGACCCTATAGATACGCAGTATTTT
many | TRBD2 | TRBJ2-1 | TRBV2 | CASRLAGSYNEQFF | TGTGCCAGCCGACTAGCGGGGTCCTACAATGAGCAGTTCTTC
many | TRBD2 | TRBJ2-1 | TRBV6-1 | CASRGGGTYNEQFF | TGTGCCAGCAGGGGGGGGGGAACTTACAATGAGCAGTTCTTC
. | . | TRBJ1-2 | TRBV5-6 | CASSVDNPGPRGYGYTF | TGTGCCAGCAGCGTAGATAATCCGGGACCTCGGGGGTATGGCTACACCTTC
many | . | TRBJ2-3 | TRBV10-2 | CASSEWGVNSTDTQYF | TGCGCCAGCAGTGAGTGGGGGGTAAATAGCACAGATACGCAGTATTTT
many | . | TRBJ2-3 | TRBV7-3 | CASSLDPNAGTDTQYF | TGTGCCAGCAGCCTCGACCCGAACGCTGGCACAGATACGCAGTATTTT
many | . | TRBJ2-6 | TRBV2 | CASGEVRVAGANVLTF | TGTGCCAGCGGGGAGGTGAGAGTTGCTGGGGCCAACGTCCTGACTTTC
many | . | TRBJ1-3 | TRBV7-9 | CASSHMAGQGNTIYF | TGTGCCAGCAGCCACATGGCAGGACAAGGAAACACCATATATTTT
many | . | TRBJ2-7 | TRBV20-1 | CNATRQVPYEQYF | TGCAATGCTACTCGACAGGTCCCCTACGAGCAGTACTTC
many | . | TRBJ1-5 | TRBV7-3 | CASSLDSNQPQHF | TGTGCCAGCAGCCTAGATAGCAATCAGCCCCAGCATTTT
few | TRBD2 | TRBJ2-1 | TRBV27 | CASSLGLAGVVEQFF | TGTGCCAGCAGTTTGGGGCTAGCGGGAGTAGTGGAGCAGTTCTTC
many | TRBD2 | TRBJ2-1 | TRBV3-1 | CASSPTSGEYNEQFF | TGTGCCAGCAGCCCAACTAGCGGGGAGTACAATGAGCAGTTCTTC
few | TRBD1 | TRBJ1-2 | TRBV6-1 | CASGDRGLGAYTF | TGTGCCAGCGGCGACAGGGGGCTCGGTGCCTACACCTTC
many | . | TRBJ1-6 | TRBV6-1 | CASLGSSYNSPLHF | TGTGCCTCTCTTGGCAGCTCCTATAATTCACCCCTCCACTTT
. | . | TRBJ2-3 | TRBV6-4 | CASSLFPTGSKISDGTDTQYF | TGTGCCAGCAGTCTCTTCCCCACAGGGTCTAAAATTAGCGATGGCACAGATACGCAGTATTTT
many | . | TRBJ2-4 | TRBV9 | CASSALGSWNIQYF | TGTGCCAGCAGCGCGCTCGGTAGTTGGAACATTCAGTACTTC
many | TRBD1 | TRBJ2-2 | TRBV7-9 | CASSFDRVDTGELFF | TGTGCCAGCAGCTTCGACAGGGTAGACACCGGGGAGCTGTTTTTT
many | TRBD2 | TRBJ2-7 | TRBV9 | CASSILPSGSLGEQYF | TGTGCCAGCAGCATTCTACCTAGCGGGAGCTTAGGAGAGCAGTACTTC
many | . | TRBJ1-3 | TRBV2 | CASSDAPGTASSGNTIYF | TGTGCCAGCAGTGATGCCCCCGGGACGGCCTCCTCTGGAAACACCATATATTTT
many | . | TRBJ2-7 | TRBV6-1 | CASSEAGGGGYEQYF | TGTGCCAGCAGTGAAGCCGGAGGGGGCGGCTACGAGCAGTACTTC
many | . | TRBJ2-3 | TRBV11-2 | CASSQPRGTDTQYF | TGTGCCAGCAGCCAACCGCGTGGCACAGATACGCAGTATTTT
medium-sized | . | TRBJ2-7 | TRBV5-1 | CASSGASTYEQYF | TGCGCCAGCTCCGGGGCCTCCACCTACGAGCAGTACTTC
few | . | TRBJ2-7 | TRBV6-1 | CASRPPRPFFDQYF | TGTGCCAGCAGGCCCCCGCGTCCGTTTTTCGATCAGTACTTC
. | . | TRBJ2-1 | TRBV7-9 | CASSSSPGYNEQFF | TGTGCCAGCAGCTCTAGCCCAGGGTACAATGAGCAGTTCTTC
many | . | TRBJ1-2 | TRBV24-1 | CATSAQGGYGYTF | TGTGCCACCAGTGCTCAAGGGGGCTATGGCTACACCTTC
. | . | TRBJ1-1 | TRBV5-1 | CASSLPGPLNTEAFF | TGCGCCAGCAGCTTGCCAGGGCCCTTGAACACTGAAGCTTTCTTT
many | TRBD2 | TRBJ2-2 | TRBV9 | CASSVNPLAGQNTGELFF | TGTGCCAGCAGCGTAAATCCCCTAGCGGGCCAAAATACCGGGGAGCTGTTTTTT
many | . | TRBJ2-7 | TRBV2 | CASRAGYSYEQYF | TGTGCCAGCAGAGCGGGCTACTCCTACGAGCAGTACTTC
few | . | TRBJ2-1 | TRBV10-1 | CASSSAMDPYNGQFF | TGCGCCAGCAGTTCCGCCATGGACCCCTACAATGGGCAGTTCTTC
. | . | TRBJ2-5 | TRBV2 | CASSENGVLETQYF | TGTGCCAGCAGTGAGAATGGGGTTTTGGAGACCCAGTACTTC
medium-sized | . | TRBJ2-7 | TRBV27 | CASSFGQGGPVRRNEQYF | TGTGCCAGCAGTTTCGGGCAGGGTGGCCCCGTTAGGAGAAACGAGCAGTACTTC
many | . | TRBJ2-1 | TRBV5-4 | CATQLVGPRGDEQFF | TGTGCCACCCAGCTTGTGGGACCCCGAGGTGATGAGCAGTTCTTC
medium-sized | TRBD1 | TRBJ1-2 | TRBV7-2 | CASSLALGTAGYGYTF | TGTGCCAGCAGCTTAGCGCTCGGGACAGCGGGATATGGCTACACCTTC